This T cell receptor beta chain came from a study of long-term antiretroviral therapy in people with HIV (dated by TCRdb to 2022 to 2024). Notes on the research overall: Collection of the earliest samples took place about a decade ahead of the 2015 WHO recommendation for immediate ART, at a time when ART was typically delayed until CD4 counts fell. Whether ART initiation and durable HIV suppression were associated with changes in peripheral blood TRB repertoire composition and diversity was tested in a retrospective serial study. From over 25 adults with confirmed HIV infection, the cohort provided approximately 190 cryopreserved PBMC samples, gathered serially across a mean of about six years (range 1-12). About 35% of the 30 participants with HIV were female. Test extractions of a monoclonal T-cell line alongside about 35 polyclonal samples showed no cross-contamination during QIAcube processing. Broad study findings and their caveats: Because pre-ART samples had limited cell numbers, profiling was done on unsorted PBMC rather than on sorted CD4+ and CD8+ T cells. The samples span the years 2004 to 2017, and the ART regimens used at that time may not be as effective as current regimens. The repertoire was dominated across all time points by expanded TRB clones identified before ART initiation, although this dominance was seen to fluctuate and to decrease in many PLHIV after ART. Starting ART was linked to a significant rise in TRB diversity, yet even with long-term ART the diversity remained significantly lower than in transplant donor controls. CDR3 length ranges in HIV repertoires were narrower than in controls, and network structure suggested an antigen-experienced repertoire with only a slight naive shift after ART. Because PBMC availability was limited, only the TCR beta chain was sequenced, with no alpha chain pairing. No data were available on ART adherence, viral resistance or therapy changes, limiting inferences about post-ART repertoire changes.

From the cysteine up to the phenylalanine, the CDR3 has a length of 16 residues. Only the CDR3 region is kept as DNA, spanning 48 bases read in frame from base 1. Relative to germline, V is 0 bases shorter and J is 2 bases shorter, with 15 bases between their ends. The germline V gene yields SGDLS for CDR1 and YYNGEE for CDR2. Participants were included only if at least one PBMC sample before ART initiation and at least two post-ART samples were available. All participants with HIV were treated in the United States of America. Before DNA extraction, cryopreserved samples of about 0.95-11 million PBMC were thawed and then washed. At the time of the earliest PBMC sample for each participant with HIV, ages ranged from roughly 23 to 60 years. PBMC samples from each participant spanned 1-4 timepoints before ART initiation and 2-8 timepoints after ART initiation, with a median of 7 samples. Serial HIV viral load, CD4+ T-cell count, ART history and demographic data were obtained for every participant. Genomic DNA was extracted from unsorted PBMC with a Qiagen kit on a QIAcube, with processing performed in batches of 12 samples.

Sequencing of the TRB variable region was done with the immunoSEQ hsTCRB v3.0 assay at survey level resolution. TRB sequencing targeted a depth of about 40,000-50,000 T-cell genomes per sample. An Illumina MiSeq with a v3 150-cycle kit was used to sequence the pooled TRB libraries. Concerning the study's data processing: Repertoire analysis was performed in R inside a reproducible Nextflow workflow that covered QC, data transformation and analysis. LymphoSeq2, an R package for AIRR-Seq data exploration, was used to implement custom analyses. A handful of samples that produced fewer than 5000 total TRB sequences were removed, so some 190 HIV repertoires were analyzed. Among the roughly 190 retained HIV repertoires, 55 to 60 were collected before ART initiation and around 130 after ART initiation. Repertoires were downsampled to 5000 TRB nucleotide sequences, with summary statistics averaged over 100 downsampling iterations. The analysis kept only TRB sequences whose CDR3 regions were at least seven amino acids long. A Shannon entropy-derived clonality score and the Gini coefficient were used to measure diversity. In the repertoire networks, any two of the top 5000 CDR3 amino acid sequences were linked whenever the two sequences differed by an edit distance of one. GLIPH2 predicted antigen specificity groups and MHC restriction for TRB CDR3 amino acid sequences. To flag known associations with CMV, EBV, HIV or tissue antigens, CDR3 amino acid sequences were compared against VDJdb and McPAS-TCR. Pre-ART, post-ART and control groups were compared with Wilcoxon signed-rank tests and Holm-Bonferroni correction. TCRdb stores this immuneACCESS table with in-frame sequences only. Part of the clones is absent; in the studies checked, under half of the shortfall reflects unresolved V genes, and no reason is known for the rest. The DNA was the basis for D and trimming; V, J and clone size are from that table. Here the sample has 18,000 or so clones; around four fifths occur a single time. 7.5% to 8% of the sample is held by the ten biggest clonotypes.

Worth noting for this clone: There is no known antigen for this receptor. No clone much larger than this one lies a single base away; base qualities are absent.

The source was unsorted PBMCs, collected at the start of antiretroviral therapy, before treatment. The chain was built from TRBV9 and TRBJ2-7, with the D segment identity uncertain. The TCR comes from a middle-aged woman with HIV. CDR3 loop: CASSVGYGSPPYEQYF. The DNA sequence is given as TGTGCCAGCAGCGTAGGATACGGGTCCCCCCCCTACGAGCAGTACTTC.